The 30 T cell receptor beta chains below were found in one sample sequenced in a study of Graves' ophthalmopathy and Graves' hyperthyroidism. RNA transcripts were the source from which TCR beta CDR3 regions were amplified. An opening RT-PCR round employed HTBI primers and preceded a second-round multiplex PCR. TCRdb re-derived calls from the multiplex PCR reads in MiXCR, one entry per CDR3 protein. The sample has around 1,200,000 distinct CDR3 sequences; approximately 35% are singletons. Material for sequencing was peripheral blood or thyroid tissue (not recorded which). These receptors were obtained from an adult man with Graves' hyperthyroidism.

This clonotype occurred many times. The chain is built from TRBV25-1 and TRBJ1-1; D might be TRBD1 (6 bases). The germline V and J ends were trimmed by 1 base and 6 bases, with 15 bases remaining between them. This CDR3 is built from 15 residues. Germline V lookup: CDR1 MGHDK, CDR2 SYGVNS. The CDR3 loop reads CASSEWRGSGAEAFF. In DNA form, the CDR3 reads TGTGCCAGCAGTGAATGGCGGGGGTCAGGGGCTGAAGCTTTCTTT.

This clonotype has just a few counts. The J gene is TRBJ1-2, the V gene TRBV2, with D possibly matching TRBD1 (5 bases). CDR3 length: 14 residues. Germline loops: CDR1 SNHLY, CDR2 FYNNEI. The ends were cut back, 2 bases at V and 7 bases at J, with 14 bases in the middle. This chain's CDR3 is CASSEMDISSGYTF. CDR3 coding DNA: TGTGCCAGCAGTGAAATGGACATCTCTTCTGGCTACACCTTC.

V gene TRBV19 combines with J gene TRBJ1-2; D not certain. Looked up from germline, CDR1 is LNHDA and CDR2 is SQIVND (reference sequence). V lost 7 bases to trimming and J lost 6 bases, with 12 bases between them. This CDR3 is 12 amino acids long. CDR3 loop: CASKTHEDGYTF. The CDR3, as DNA: TGTGCCAGTAAGACACACGAGGATGGCTACACCTTC.

As concerns this clonotype: A much larger clone lies a single base off, so this may be a read error. The chain is built from TRBV6-6 and TRBJ1-6; no clear D. Germline V gene lookup returns CDR1 MNHNY and CDR2 SVGAGI (reference sequence). The CDR3 runs 12 residues. V gave up 2 bases and J gave up 10 bases, with 6 bases separating them. CDR3 in DNA: TGTGCCAGCAGTTACGGGGAATCACCCCTCCACTTT. Translating gives CASSYGESPLHF.

The rearrangement joins TRBV7-9 to TRBJ1-2; D uncertain. The CDR3 contains 12 residues. CDR1 and CDR2 from the germline V gene are SEHNR and FQNEAQ (reference sequence). The ends were cut back, 4 bases at V and 7 bases at J, with 10 bases in the middle. In nucleotides, the CDR3 is TGTGCCAGCAGCTCAAAGTGGGGTGGCTACACCTTC. As protein: CASSSKWGGYTF.

The rearrangement links TRBV10-1 to TRBJ1-2; 7 nucleotides line up with TRBD1. Trimming at V came to 8 bases and at J to 5 bases, leaving 8 bases not matched to a gene. This CDR3 contains 13 residues. Per germline, CDR1 WNHNN and CDR2 SYGVQD (reference sequence). In nucleotides, the CDR3 is TGCGCCAGCGGATCCGGGACAGAATATGGCTACACCTTC. Translating gives CASGSGTEYGYTF.

The chain employs TRBV5-1 and TRBJ2-7; 8 bases line up with TRBD2. Judging by the DNA end, TRBJ2-1 fits better; the J call may be wrong. This CDR3 region has 15 residues. The germline CDR1 and CDR2 sequences are SGHRS and YFSETQ. The chain's CDR3 is CASSLAAGDYNEQFF. In DNA form, the CDR3 reads TGCGCCAGCAGCTTGGCAGCGGGGGACTACAATGAGCAGTTCTTC.

This clonotype was seen repeatedly, ten times or more. The chain combines TRBV7-2 with TRBJ2-5; no reliable D call. Per the germline V gene, CDR1 is SGHTA and CDR2 is FQGNSA. Trimming removed 1 base from V and 5 bases from J, with 14 bases in between. This CDR3 comprises 15 residues. The CDR3 DNA is TGTGCCAGCAGCTTAGGGGTAGGGTACGCGGAGACCCAGTACTTC. This gives the protein CASSLGVGYAETQYF.

The chain employs TRBV10-3 and TRBJ2-1; 8 nucleotides line up with TRBD1. V shed 4 bases and J 9 bases; nucleotides not matched to a gene: 2. The CDR3 runs to 12 residues. From germline, CDR1 is ENHRY and CDR2 SYGVKD. The chain's CDR3 is CAISGTGTEQFF. Written as DNA, the CDR3 is TGTGCCATCAGTGGGACAGGGACTGAGCAGTTCTTC.

The V and J genes are TRBV5-1 and TRBJ2-7; 12 positions match TRBD2. Unmatched junction bases numbered 9, after V lost 4 bases and J lost 1 base. This CDR3 region has 17 residues. Germline CDR1 SGHRS, CDR2 YFSETQ. This chain's CDR3 is CASSRQGTSGLSYEQYF. DNA for the CDR3: TGCGCCAGCAGCCGGCAGGGGACTAGCGGGCTTTCCTACGAGCAGTACTTC. The full variable domain, completed using reference TRBV5-1 and TRBJ2-7, is KAGVTQTPRYLIKTRGQQVTLSCSPISGHRSVSWYQQTPGQGLQFLFEYFSETQRNKGNFPGRFSGRQFSNSRSEMNVSTLELGDSALYLCASSRQGTSGLSYEQYFGPGTRLTVT.

At least ten counts were recorded for this clonotype. The CDR3 nucleotides are TGTGCCAGCACCGAGGACAGGGGGCCTAGATCACCCCTCCACTTT. Its protein product is CASTEDRGPRSPLHF. The gene calls are TRBV7-2 and TRBJ1-6; the match to TRBD1 covers 11 bases. The CDR3 spans 15 residues. J gave up 10 bases and V 7 bases, and 9 bases lay outside the gene matches. Germline V lookup: CDR1 SGHTA, CDR2 FQGNSA.

This clonotype was observed a few times. The chain has TRBV20-1 and TRBJ2-2, with D tentatively TRBD2 (6 bases). The V gene lost 3 bases and the J gene lost 2 bases, with 10 bases spanning the gap. The CDR3 length is 14 residues. Germline V gives CDR1 DFQATT, CDR2 SNEGSKA (reference sequence). CDR3 DNA sequence: TGCAGTGCTAGTCTGCGGGGAAACACCGGGGAGCTGTTTTTT. Translated, it gives CSASLRGNTGELFF.

This sequence joins TRBV5-6 and TRBJ1-4, with a tentative D call TRBD1 (5 bases). V lost 4 bases and J 7 bases, leaving 14 bases between the germline ends. Germline V gene data show CDR1 as SGHDT and CDR2 as YYEEEE. The length of the CDR3 is 14 residues. The CDR3 bases are TGTGCCAGCAGCACCGACAGTGCACGTGAAAAACTGTTTTTT. This encodes CASSTDSAREKLFF. The full variable domain, its missing parts supplied by reference TRBV5-6 and TRBJ1-4, is DAGVTQSPTHLIKTRGQQVTLRCSPKSGHDTVSWYQQALGQGPQFIFQYYEEEERQRGNFPDRFSGHQFPNYSSELNVNALLLGDSALYLCASSTDSAREKLFFGSGTQLSVL.

This clonotype was detected many times. This chain uses TRBV10-3 with TRBJ2-7; 7 bases map to TRBD1. The CDR3 runs 14 residues. Germline CDR1 is ENHRY and CDR2 is SYGVKD. The CDR3 sequence is CATYPDRSSYEQYF. The CDR3, as DNA: TGTGCGACCTATCCGGACAGGAGCTCCTACGAGCAGTACTTC.

This clonotype was recorded at least ten times. The chain carries TRBV7-2 and TRBJ2-5; D not certain. Germline CDR1 reads SGHTA; CDR2 reads FQGNSA. V shed 5 bases and J shed 2 bases, with 12 bases lying between them. The CDR3 has 14 residues. The CDR3: CASSKKTVQETQYF. The CDR3 DNA is TGTGCCAGCAGCAAGAAGACTGTGCAAGAGACCCAGTACTTC.

This clonotype was observed many times. This chain connects TRBV11-2 to TRBJ2-7; D not resolved. Germline-derived CDR1 and CDR2 are SGHAT and FQNNGV. V lost 5 bases, J lost 4 bases, and 18 bases lay in between. The CDR3 is made up of 15 amino acids. CDR3 nucleotide sequence: TGTGCCAGCAGCCCGCTTGGGGTGGGCTCGTACGAGCAGTACTTC. Translation gives CASSPLGVGSYEQYF.

The V and J genes are TRBV4-2 and TRBJ2-7; 11 bases are shared with TRBD2. V shed 3 bases and J 2 bases; nucleotides not matched to a gene: 9. The CDR3 sequence is 17 residues long. Germline V gene lookup returns CDR1 LGHNA and CDR2 YNFKEQ. CDR3 region: CASSQLTGTSGTYEQYF. The CDR3 DNA follows: TGTGCCAGCAGCCAGTTAACCGGGACTAGCGGTACCTACGAGCAGTACTTC.

This clonotype was seen repeatedly, ten times or more. The J gene is TRBJ2-5, the V gene TRBV5-1; 11 positions agree with TRBD1. V lost 1 base and J lost 4; bases outside the gene matches: 6. The CDR3 is 16 amino acids. Germline V gene data show CDR1 as SGHRS and CDR2 as YFSETQ. CDR3 DNA sequence: TGCGCCAGCAGCTTGCTCCGGGACAGGGGGTCAGAGACCCAGTACTTC. Its translation: CASSLLRDRGSETQYF.

The chain combines TRBV12-3 or TRBV12-4 with TRBJ1-5; D ambiguous. The CDR3 is 13 residues long. V lost 8 bases to trimming and J lost 4 bases, with 12 bases between them. CDR3 DNA: TGTGCCAGCTCACCCAATGAAAATCAGCCCCAGCATTTT. It encodes CASSPNENQPQHF.

J is TRBJ2-7 and V is TRBV7-6; a possible D gene is TRBD1 (5 bases). Germline V lookup: CDR1 SGHVS, CDR2 FNYEAQ. CDR3 size: 15 residues. V lost 5 bases and J 1 base, leaving 15 bases between the germline ends. CDR3 sequence reads: CASSQRGSGSYEQYF. The CDR3 bases are TGTGCCAGCAGCCAAAGGGGTTCAGGTTCCTACGAGCAGTACTTC.

This clonotype was seen many times. The chain couples TRBV7-9 to TRBJ2-7; 14 nucleotides match TRBD2. V shed 3 bases and J 2 bases; nucleotides not matched to a gene: 6. The CDR3 has 17 amino acids. The germline CDR1 and CDR2 sequences are SEHNR and FQNEAQ (reference sequence). The CDR3 here is CASSFGTSGRATYEQYF. The CDR3 DNA reads as TGTGCCAGCAGCTTCGGGACTAGCGGGAGAGCAACCTACGAGCAGTACTTC.

In this sample, this clonotype turned up a few times. The rearrangement links TRBV12-3 or TRBV12-4 to TRBJ2-7; TRBD2 matches 10 bases. The ends lost 2 bases at V and 5 bases at J; junction bases unmatched: 3. The CDR3 length is 14 residues. The CDR3 nucleotides are TGTGCCAGCAGTTTACTAGCGGGAGACAACGAGCAGTACTTC. Translated, it gives CASSLLAGDNEQYF.

This clonotype was seen more than once but under ten times. V gene TRBV3-1 combines with J gene TRBJ2-5; 7 positions match TRBD2. Trimming at V came to 4 bases and at J to 1 base, leaving 9 bases not matched to a gene. This CDR3 comprises 16 residues. CDR1 is LGHDT and CDR2 is YNNKEL in the germline V gene (reference sequence). The CDR3 spells CASSLGLVVLQETQYF. The CDR3 DNA reads as TGTGCCAGCAGCCTTGGACTAGTGGTACTCCAAGAGACCCAGTACTTC.

This clonotype was seen more than once but under ten times. The rearrangement uses TRBV7-6 and TRBJ1-2, with a tentative D call TRBD1 (6 bases). This CDR3 region has 15 residues. Deletions cut 5 bases from V and 4 bases from J, with 17 bases between. Per germline, CDR1 SGHVS and CDR2 FNYEAQ. In DNA form, the CDR3 reads TGTGCCAGCAGCCCTTGGACAGAACTTCCCTATGGCTACACCTTC. The encoded protein is CASSPWTELPYGYTF.

This clonotype was picked up many times. The chain links TRBV7-6 to TRBJ1-1; D unclear. Looked up from germline, CDR1 is SGHVS and CDR2 is FNYEAQ. The CDR3 sequence is 12 residues long. Trimming pared 1 base from V and 7 bases from J, leaving 7 bases between. The CDR3 DNA follows: TGTGCCAGCAGCTTAGGCCCCAATGAAGCTTTCTTT. Residues: CASSLGPNEAFF. The full variable domain, its missing parts supplied by reference TRBV7-6 and TRBJ1-1, is GAGVSQSPRYKVTKRGQDVALRCDPISGHVSLYWYRQALGQGPEFLTYFNYEAQQDKSGLPNDRFSAERPEGSISTLTIQRTEQRDSAMYRCASSLGPNEAFFGQGTRLTVV.

This clonotype was counted many times. The chain carries TRBV7-8 and TRBJ1-5; D remains ambiguous. Germline CDR1 is SGHVS and CDR2 is FQNEAQ. The V and J ends lost 1 base and 0 bases respectively, with 10 bases between them. This CDR3 comprises 16 residues. The CDR3 coding sequence is TGTGCCAGCAGCTTAGAAGGCAGGTATAGCAATCAGCCCCAGCATTTT. This sequence encodes CASSLEGRYSNQPQHF.

Many counts were recorded for this clonotype. The chain joins TRBV5-1 to TRBJ2-6; D is uncertain. This CDR3 has 16 residues. Trimming removed 3 bases from V and 1 base from J, with 11 bases in between. Looked up from germline, CDR1 is SGHRS and CDR2 is YFSETQ. CDR3 nucleotides: TGCGCCAGCAGCTCTACCAGGAGATCTGGGGCCAACGTCCTGACTTTC. Its translation is CASSSTRRSGANVLTF.

The rearrangement joins TRBV10-3 to TRBJ1-6; 8 nucleotides line up with TRBD1. Trimming at V came to 3 bases and at J to 6 bases, leaving 4 bases not matched to a gene. The germline CDR1 and CDR2 sequences are ENHRY and SYGVKD. The CDR3 totals 15 residues. The CDR3 loop is CAISDTGGINSPLHF. The DNA of the CDR3 is TGTGCCATCAGTGATACAGGGGGGATTAATTCACCCCTCCACTTT.

As to this clonotype: A clone one base away is much larger, so this may be a read error. The genes are TRBV12-3 or TRBV12-4 and TRBJ1-1; D perhaps matches TRBD1 (5 bases). Trimming removed 6 bases at V and 11 bases at J, with 10 bases between. This CDR3 comprises 10 residues. CDR3 amino acids: CASRQGRAFF. Written as DNA, the CDR3 is TGTGCCAGCAGGCAGGGTCGCGCTTTCTTT.

The J gene is TRBJ2-7, the V gene TRBV7-9; 10 bases align to TRBD2. Germline CDR1 is SEHNR and CDR2 is FQNEAQ (reference sequence). The V gene end was trimmed by 10 bases and the J gene end by 7 bases; junction bases not matched to a gene: 25. The CDR3 loop spans 18 amino acids. CDR3 protein: CAINPRKREGPMGEEQYF. CDR3 bases: TGTGCCATCAACCCCCGAAAGCGGGAGGGCCCGATGGGGGAGGAGCAGTACTTC.